Presented here are 30 T cell receptor beta chains from one specimen sequenced in a study of beta chain features in type 1 diabetes listed by TCRdb under 2018. Library preparation employed the immunoSEQ multiplex PCR assay. The entire isolated RNA was reverse transcribed using the High Capacity cDNA Reverse Transcription Kit, and thus expressed TCRB transcripts were sequenced. Held by TCRdb, this immuneACCESS table contains in-frame sequences only and omits some clones. Under half of the omission traces to an unresolved V gene where checked; the cause of the rest is unknown. Counted in this sample were 330,000 or so clones; 12% to 15% of them appeared once. The top ten clonotypes cover more than 6.5% of the sample. The sample comprised central memory CD4+ T cells from blood. The receptors derive from a man aged 25 to 40 in good health.

In regard to this clone: This may stem from a read error, because a much larger clone lies one nucleotide away. This chain uses TRBV7-2 with TRBJ2-2; D is undetermined. Germline assignment: CDR1 SGHTA and CDR2 FQGNSA. The CDR3 consists of 13 residues. Trimming removed 5 bases at V and 1 base at J, with 5 bases between. Written as DNA, the CDR3 is TGTGCCAGCAGCAGGGAGAACACCGGGGAGCTGTTTTTT. This sequence encodes CASSRENTGELFF. The full variable domain, rest sourced from reference TRBV7-2 and TRBJ2-2, is GAGVSQSPSNKVTEKGKDVELRCDPISGHTALYWYRQSLGQGLEFLIYFQGNSAPDKSGLPSDRFSAERTGGSVSTLTIQRTQQEDSAVYLCASSRENTGELFFGEGSRLTVL.

This clone was seen many times. The rearrangement joins TRBV28 to TRBJ2-5, with D tentatively TRBD2 (5 bases). Per the germline V gene, CDR1 is MDHEN and CDR2 is SYDVKM. Trimming stripped 5 bases from V and 4 bases from J, with 17 bases between. The length of the CDR3 is 15 residues. CDR3 bases: TGTGCCAGCAGTAGGACTCTGGCGGGCCCAGAGACCCAGTACTTC. Protein product: CASSRTLAGPETQYF.

This sequence joins TRBV4-3 and TRBJ2-6; D possibly corresponds to TRBD1 (7 bases). Trimming stripped 0 bases from V and 0 bases from J, with 18 bases between. CDR3 length: 20 residues. CDR1 and CDR2 (germline): LGHNA, YSLEER. The CDR3 sequence: CASSQDSGGGDISGANVLTF. CDR3 DNA sequence: TGCGCCAGCAGCCAAGATTCTGGAGGGGGCGACATCTCTGGGGCCAACGTCCTGACTTTC.

Only a few counts were recorded for this clone. The chain combines TRBV14 with TRBJ2-5; D unclear. CDR3 size: 12 residues. In germline, CDR1 is SGHDN, CDR2 FVKESK. V gave up 1 base and J gave up 5 bases, with 5 bases separating them. In nucleotides, the CDR3 is TGTGCCAGCAGCCAAGTTCACGAGACCCAGTACTTC. This encodes CASSQVHETQYF.

This chain uses TRBV7-8 with TRBJ2-1; no reliable D call. The V end lost 3 bases, the J end lost 5 bases, and 14 bases lay between the germline ends. This CDR3 is built from 15 residues. Germline CDR1 reads SGHVS; CDR2 reads FQNEAQ. The CDR3 loop is CASSLAHGIDNEQFF. As DNA, the CDR3 is TGTGCCAGCAGCTTGGCACACGGTATAGACAATGAGCAGTTCTTC. Full variable domain (remainder filled in from reference TRBV7-8 and TRBJ2-1): GAGVSQSPRYKVAKRGQDVALRCDPISGHVSLFWYQQALGQGPEFLTYFQNEAQLDKSGLPSDRFFAERPEGSVSTLKIQRTQQEDSAVYLCASSLAHGIDNEQFFGPGTRLTVL.

This clone was recorded a few times. V gene TRBV7-2 combines with J gene TRBJ2-5, with 9 bases fitting TRBD2. Losses at the gene ends were 6 bases for V and 5 bases for J; bases not matched to a gene: 10. Germline loops: CDR1 SGHTA, CDR2 FQGNSA. The CDR3 covers 15 residues. Here the CDR3 DNA reads TGTGCCAGCAGTGCGATAGCGGGGGCGCGGGAGACCCAGTACTTC. As protein: CASSAIAGARETQYF.

The J gene is TRBJ2-7, the V gene TRBV6-6; D possibly corresponds to TRBD1 (5 bases). Deletions cut 4 bases from V and 2 bases from J, with 15 bases between. The CDR3 totals 15 residues. Germline CDR1 reads MNHNY; CDR2 reads SVGAGI (reference sequence). This CDR3 reads CASSLLVTGPYEQYF. CDR3 sequence (DNA): TGTGCCAGCAGTTTGTTAGTCACAGGACCCTACGAGCAGTACTTC.

The chain links TRBV2 to TRBJ2-3, with 7 bases matching TRBD2. There are 13 residues in the CDR3. Trimming cost V 11 bases and J 2 bases; bases outside gene matches: 7. CDR1 and CDR2 from the germline V gene are SNHLY and FYNNEI. The DNA of the CDR3 is TGTGCCGGCTGGGGAGGGTTCACAGATACGCAGTATTTT. Its protein is CAGWGGFTDTQYF.

This chain connects TRBV27 to TRBJ2-2, with a tentative D call TRBD1 (6 bases). This CDR3 region has 16 residues. Germline assignment: CDR1 MNHEY and CDR2 SMNVEV (reference sequence). Trimming stripped 5 bases from V and 7 bases from J, with 20 bases between. The CDR3 coding sequence is TGTGCCAGCAGTCGTCTTACTACAGGGTTGAACGGGGAGCTGTTTTTT. It encodes CASSRLTTGLNGELFF.

This clone came up a few times. The chain uses TRBV4-1 and TRBJ2-5; 8 bases align to TRBD1. In germline, CDR1 is MGHRA, CDR2 YSYEKL. The CDR3 extends over 13 amino acids. After removal of 6 bases from V and 4 bases from J, the junction contained 4 bases not matched to a gene. The CDR3 sequence is CASSKQGVETQYF. The CDR3 bases are TGCGCCAGCAGTAAACAGGGGGTAGAGACCCAGTACTTC.

The chain links TRBV4-1 to TRBJ2-7, with unresolved D. Germline CDR1 MGHRA, CDR2 YSYEKL. Trimming shortened V by 4 bases and J by 4 bases, and 14 bases separated the two germline ends. CDR3 size: 14 residues. The CDR3 sequence is CASSPAPGEYEQYV. The CDR3 DNA follows: TGCGCCAGCAGCCCTGCCCCAGGAGAGTACGAGCAGTACGTC.

The rearrangement joins TRBV25-1 to TRBJ2-6; D is undetermined. Germline lookup yields CDR1 MGHDK and CDR2 SYGVNS. Trimming took off 6 bases at V and 0 bases at J, with 15 bases between the two ends. There are 17 residues in the CDR3. The CDR3 loop is CASSAQVLLSGANVLTF. The DNA of the CDR3 is TGTGCCAGCAGCGCACAAGTCCTCCTCTCTGGGGCCAACGTCCTGACTTTC.

This chain uses TRBV5-4 with TRBJ2-2, with D uncertain. The CDR3 consists of 14 residues. V was clipped by 5 bases and J by 1 base, with 9 bases between them. Germline V gene data show CDR1 as SGHNT and CDR2 as YYREEE (reference sequence). The CDR3 sequence is CASRSAGNTGELFF. CDR3 in DNA: TGTGCCAGCAGATCCGCCGGGAACACCGGGGAGCTGTTTTTT. The whole variable domain, filled in from reference TRBV5-4 and TRBJ2-2, reads ETGVTQSPTHLIKTRGQQVTLRCSSQSGHNTVSWYQQALGQGPQFIFQYYREEENGRGNFPPRFSGLQFPNYSSELNVNALELDDSALYLCASRSAGNTGELFFGEGSRLTVL.

The chain couples TRBV10-3 to TRBJ2-7; no clear D gene. This CDR3 spans 15 amino acids. Per germline, CDR1 ENHRY and CDR2 SYGVKD. Trimming removed 3 bases from V and 0 bases from J, with 12 bases in between. The CDR3 DNA sequence: TGTGCCATCAGTGATTCCGGGCGGAGCTCCTACGAGCAGTACTTC. Protein product: CAISDSGRSSYEQYF.

This clone was observed a few times. The J gene is TRBJ1-1, the V gene TRBV14; D gene unclear. Trimming stripped 1 base from V and 6 bases from J, with 3 bases between. The CDR3 extends over 11 amino acids. Germline loops: CDR1 SGHDN, CDR2 FVKESK. CDR3 sequence: CASSQAPEAFF. CDR3 in DNA: TGTGCCAGCAGCCAAGCCCCTGAAGCTTTCTTT.

In this sample, this clone turned up many times. This sequence joins TRBV5-6 and TRBJ2-1; possible D gene TRBD2, 7 bases. Germline loops: CDR1 SGHDT, CDR2 YYEEEE. Trimming removed 7 bases at V and 4 bases at J, with 21 bases between. The CDR3 runs 16 residues. The CDR3 DNA sequence: TGTGCCAGCGCCCCTCTAGGACAGCGGGAATACAATGAGCAGTTCTTC. Translated, it gives CASAPLGQREYNEQFF.

The chain's CDR3 is CASSLTTSSETQYF. CDR3 coding DNA: TGTGCCAGCAGCTTAACGACTAGTTCAGAGACCCAGTACTTC. V gene TRBV5-5 combines with J gene TRBJ2-5; a weak D match, TRBD2 (6 bases). Germline CDR1 and CDR2: SGHKS and YYEKEE (reference sequence). Deletions cut 2 bases from V and 4 bases from J, with 12 bases between. The CDR3 is 14 amino acids.

The V gene is TRBV7-2, the J gene TRBJ2-3; tentatively, D is TRBD1 (5 bases). Germline V CDR1 and CDR2: SGHTA, FQGNSA. The CDR3 runs to 13 residues. Trimming cost V 5 bases and J 6 bases, with 12 bases left between them. CDR3 nucleotide sequence: TGTGCCAGCAGCCCGAACACAGGTGATACGCAGTATTTT. Translated, it gives CASSPNTGDTQYF.

This clone was observed a few times. V gene TRBV18 combines with J gene TRBJ1-3; D ambiguous. V was clipped by 6 bases and J by 0 bases, with 12 bases between them. The germline gives CDR1 KGHSH, CDR2 LQKENI. CDR3 length: 15 amino acids. The chain's CDR3 is CASSLEASSGNTIYF. CDR3 sequence (DNA): TGTGCCAGCTCCCTGGAGGCGAGCTCTGGAAACACCATATATTTT.

A few counts support this clone. The chain uses TRBV19 and TRBJ2-1, with TRBD2 matching over 8 bases. CDR3 length: 16 amino acids. The J segment lost 0 bases and the V segment lost 4 bases, leaving 5 bases of the junction unmatched. Germline lookup yields CDR1 LNHDA and CDR2 SQIVND (reference sequence). CDR3 protein: CASSNPGGSSYNEQFF. The CDR3 DNA sequence: TGTGCCAGTAGTAACCCGGGGGGGAGCTCCTACAATGAGCAGTTCTTC. Variable domain in full (rest from reference TRBV19 and TRBJ2-1): DGGITQSPKYLFRKEGQNVTLSCEQNLNHDAMYWYRQDPGQGLRLIYYSQIVNDFQKGDIAEGYSVSREKKESFPLTVTSAQKNPTAFYLCASSNPGGSSYNEQFFGPGTRLTVL.

V is TRBV2 and J is TRBJ2-5, with 11 bases fitting TRBD1. Germline CDR1 is SNHLY and CDR2 is FYNNEI. This CDR3 has 14 amino acids. The trim removed 6 bases at V and 4 bases at J, leaving 4 bases unmatched. The CDR3, as DNA: TGTGCCAGCAGCCGGGACAGGGGGGTAGAGACCCAGTACTTC. Translation gives CASSRDRGVETQYF.

Concerning this clone itself: Since a far larger clone is one base different, this is likely a read error. The same CDR3 can be traced to other DNA sequences in this sample. The chain has TRBV29-1 and TRBJ1-2; TRBD1 matches at 7 bases. The V gene's germline CDR1 is SQVTM and CDR2 ANQGSEA. The CDR3 is made up of 15 amino acids. With 4 bases clipped from V and 2 bases from J, the junction kept 10 bases outside the gene matches. The DNA of the CDR3 is TGCAGCGTTGTTGCAAAGGGGGCTAGGAACTATGGCTACACCTTC. Encoded protein: CSVVAKGARNYGYTF.

The rearrangement joins TRBV2 to TRBJ1-2, with D maybe TRBD1 (5 bases). CDR3 length: 11 residues. The V gene's germline CDR1 is SNHLY and CDR2 FYNNEI. Between the trimmed V and J ends, which lost 10 bases and 5 bases, there was a span of 11 bases. The CDR3 DNA follows: TGTGCCACAGGGAGTCAGTATGGCTACACCTTC. Translating gives CATGSQYGYTF.

The V gene is TRBV6-5, the J gene TRBJ2-7; 7 positions agree with TRBD2. This CDR3 is 13 amino acids long. V lost 6 bases and J lost 4; bases outside the gene matches: 6. CDR1 is MNHEY and CDR2 is SVGAGI in the germline V gene. The CDR3 is CASSRPGGYEQYF. CDR3 DNA: TGTGCCAGCAGCCGACCGGGGGGTTACGAGCAGTACTTC.

V gene TRBV7-2 combines with J gene TRBJ2-1; D is perhaps TRBD2 (5 bases). The CDR3 length is 12 residues. Between the trimmed V and J ends, which lost 5 bases and 11 bases, there was a span of 13 bases. Germline CDR1 and CDR2: SGHTA and FQGNSA. CDR3 amino acids: CASSKLVNQQFF. CDR3 DNA sequence: TGTGCCAGCAGCAAACTAGTTAACCAGCAGTTCTTC.

The genes are TRBV7-9 and TRBJ2-2, with D possibly TRBD2 on 6 matching bases. The germline V gene encodes CDR1 SEHNR and CDR2 FQNEAQ (reference sequence). The V and J ends lost 2 bases and 7 bases respectively, with 14 bases between them. This CDR3 region has 15 residues. As DNA, the CDR3 is TGTGCCAGCAGCTTACGCATGGGGGGTAACGGGGAGCTGTTTTTT. This codes for CASSLRMGGNGELFF.

This chain joins TRBV9 and TRBJ2-1; 8 nucleotides align to TRBD2. Losses at the gene ends were 4 bases for V and 5 bases for J; bases not matched to a gene: 8. CDR3 length: 15 amino acids. Germline lookup yields CDR1 SGDLS and CDR2 YYNGEE. The CDR3 reads CASSPGGSGHNEQFF. The CDR3 coding sequence is TGTGCCAGCAGCCCGGGGGGGAGCGGACACAATGAGCAGTTCTTC. The entire variable domain, with the rest obtained from reference TRBV9 and TRBJ2-1, is as follows: DSGVTQTPKHLITATGQRVTLRCSPRSGDLSVYWYQQSLDQGLQFLIQYYNGEERAKGNILERFSAQQFPDLHSELNLSSLELGDSALYFCASSPGGSGHNEQFFGPGTRLTVL.

This clone was counted a few times. J is TRBJ1-6 and V is TRBV4-3; a weak D match, TRBD1 (5 bases). Trimming removed 0 bases from V and 10 bases from J, with 13 bases in between. This CDR3 has 15 residues. The germline gives CDR1 LGHNA, CDR2 YSLEER. The CDR3 reads CASSQDHSGRSPLHF. For the CDR3, the DNA is TGCGCCAGCAGCCAAGATCATTCAGGGAGATCACCCCTCCACTTT.

This clone turned up a few times. The V call is TRBV2, the J call TRBJ2-1; TRBD2 matches 14 bases. V trimming: 5 bases; J trimming: 8 bases; junction bases outside the gene matches: 5. Germline-derived CDR1 and CDR2 are SNHLY and FYNNEI. The CDR3 length is 15 residues. The CDR3 loop is CASSKTSGGADEQFF. The DNA of the CDR3 is TGTGCCAGCAGTAAGACTAGCGGGGGGGCCGATGAGCAGTTCTTC.

As to this clone: A read error is possible here, since a much larger clone lies one base away. V gene TRBV6-1 combines with J gene TRBJ2-2; no definite D call. This CDR3 comprises 11 residues. Germline CDR1 reads MNHNS; CDR2 reads SASEGT. The V gene lost 5 bases and the J gene lost 5 bases, with 3 bases spanning the gap. The CDR3 DNA sequence: TGTGCCAGCAGTTGGACCGGGGAGCTGTTTTTT. It translates to CASSWTGELFF.